This T cell receptor (beta chain) was identified during a study of T cell changes during pregnancy in multiple sclerosis (dated by TCRdb to about 2019). Concerning the study at large: In women with multiple sclerosis, the researchers looked at how the T cell repertoire shifted as pregnancy progressed.

On this clone: What this receptor recognizes is not known. Per-base qualities were not stored, and no clone one base away is much larger.

Preparation of the library involved the immunoSEQ multiplex PCR assay. Held by TCRdb, this immuneACCESS table contains in-frame sequences only and omits some clones. Under half of the omission traces to an unresolved V gene where checked; the cause of the rest is unknown. This sample gives some 44,000 clones in total; about 87% of them show up just once. More than 0.9% of the sample is held by the ten biggest clonotypes. This specimen was CD4+ T cells from peripheral blood mononuclear cells, taken in the second trimester of pregnancy. The source is a female donor with multiple sclerosis, enrolled in a pregnancy study.

The CDR3 has the sequence CASSISGQGPEKLFF. The bases read TGTGCCAGTAGTATCTCTGGACAGGGACCTGAAAAACTGTTTTTT. Recombination connected TRBV19 to TRBJ1-4; a stretch of 8 junction bases matches TRBD1. The V end gives up 3 bases and the J end 7 bases, leaving 7 bases in the junction not matched to a gene. Measured from the cysteine to the phenylalanine, the CDR3 is 15 residues long. Only CDR3 DNA remains: 45 bases, in frame from the first base. Looking up the germline V gene (reference sequence) yields CDR1 LNHDA and CDR2 SQIVND.